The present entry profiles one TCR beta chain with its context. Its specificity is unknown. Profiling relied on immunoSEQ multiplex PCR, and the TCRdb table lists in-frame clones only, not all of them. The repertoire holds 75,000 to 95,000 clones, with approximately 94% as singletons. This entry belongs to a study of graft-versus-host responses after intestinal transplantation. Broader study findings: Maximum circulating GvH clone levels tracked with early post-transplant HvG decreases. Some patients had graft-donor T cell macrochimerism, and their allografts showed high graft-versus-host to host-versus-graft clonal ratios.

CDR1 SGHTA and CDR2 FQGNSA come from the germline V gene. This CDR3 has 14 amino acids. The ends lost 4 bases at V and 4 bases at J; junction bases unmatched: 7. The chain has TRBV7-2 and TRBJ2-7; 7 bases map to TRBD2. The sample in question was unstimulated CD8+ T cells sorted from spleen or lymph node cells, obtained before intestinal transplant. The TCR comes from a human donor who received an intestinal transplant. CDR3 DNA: TGTGCCAGCAGCTCCAGCGGGGCGGAATACGAGCAGTACTTC. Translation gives CASSSSGAEYEQYF.